These 28 T cell receptor beta chains were sequenced from one sample in a study of vaccination effects on CD4 cells after COVID-19. The data were produced by immunoSEQ multiplex PCR, yet TCRdb's version contains in-frame clones alone and is incomplete. The sample includes some 68,000 clones, roughly 70% of them seen just once. Within the ViraFEST assay, antigen-specific CD4+ T cells underwent expansion with viral peptide pools prior to sequencing. The culture ran for roughly 10 days before CD4+ T cells were isolated. Recipients of the vaccine had no prior SARS-CoV-2 infection and negative nucleocapsid antibodies. Antigens of these TCRs are unknown. The sample here was CD4+ T cells from PBMCs cultured with HCoV-OC43 spike peptides, taken before COVID-19 vaccination. Described subset: HCoV-OC43 spike overlapping peptide pool stimulation. The receptors originated from a human donor who received a COVID-19 vaccine.

This chain uses TRBV6-5 with TRBJ2-3, with a tentative D call TRBD2 (6 bases). CDR1 and CDR2 (germline): MNHEY, SVGAGI. The CDR3 extends over 15 amino acids. Trimming took off 2 bases at V and 0 bases at J, with 9 bases between the two ends. The CDR3 loop is CASSYRGGSTDTQYF. The CDR3 coding sequence is TGTGCCAGCAGTTACCGTGGGGGGAGCACAGATACGCAGTATTTT.

The chain combines TRBV5-4 with TRBJ2-3, with D perhaps being TRBD1 or TRBD2 (5 bases each). The CDR3 runs 14 residues. V was trimmed by 4 bases and J by 4 bases, leaving 13 bases between them. Germline CDR1 and CDR2: SGHNT and YYREEE (reference sequence). The CDR3 loop reads CASSPEMGADTQYF. DNA of the CDR3: TGTGCCAGCAGCCCCGAGATGGGGGCAGATACGCAGTATTTT.

J is TRBJ1-2 and V is TRBV12-3 or TRBV12-4; no firm D call. V was clipped by 6 bases and J by 3 bases, with 5 bases between them. CDR3 length: 11 residues. The CDR3 is CASRAYYGYTF. The DNA for the CDR3 is TGTGCCAGCAGGGCATACTATGGCTACACCTTC.

This clone was seen a handful of times. The chain joins TRBV5-5 to TRBJ2-7; 10 bases line up with TRBD1. Per germline, CDR1 SGHKS and CDR2 YYEKEE (reference sequence). The V and J ends lost 4 bases and 2 bases, in that order; junction bases with no gene match: 9. The CDR3 covers 16 residues. This chain's CDR3 is CASSTPGQGFPYEQYV. In nucleotides, the CDR3 is TGTGCCAGCAGCACTCCGGGACAGGGGTTCCCCTACGAGCAGTACGTC.

The rearrangement joins TRBV9 to TRBJ2-1; 8 bases are a match to TRBD1. Germline V gene lookup returns CDR1 SGDLS and CDR2 YYNGEE. This CDR3 region has 17 residues. V lost 0 bases to trimming and J lost 6 bases; unmatched junction nucleotides: 11. CDR3 amino acids: CASSVDYQGARLNEQFF. The CDR3, as DNA: TGTGCCAGCAGCGTAGACTATCAGGGGGCCCGTCTCAATGAGCAGTTCTTC.

This clone has only a few counts. The gene calls are TRBV5-1 and TRBJ1-1; 7 bases map to TRBD1. V trimming: 6 bases; J trimming: 3 bases; junction bases outside the gene matches: 8. CDR3 length: 14 residues. The germline V gene encodes CDR1 SGHRS and CDR2 YFSETQ. In DNA form, the CDR3 reads TGCGCCAGCACTCAGACAGGGAGTGACACTGAAGCTTTCTTT. Translated: CASTQTGSDTEAFF.

This clone was detected a few times. V and J are TRBV7-9 and TRBJ1-4; D unresolved. CDR1 SEHNR and CDR2 FQNEAQ come from the germline V gene (reference sequence). The CDR3 is made up of 15 amino acids. V was shortened by 5 bases and J by 8 bases, with 18 bases between the two germline ends. The CDR3 protein is CASSNSPASGEKLFF. The CDR3 DNA is TGTGCCAGCAGCAACTCCCCGGCCTCCGGGGAAAAACTGTTTTTT.

This sequence joins TRBV11-3 and TRBJ2-1, with D possibly being TRBD2 (6 bases). The CDR3 runs 15 residues. Per the germline V gene, CDR1 is SGHNT and CDR2 is YENEEA. The germline V and J ends were trimmed by 5 bases and 7 bases, with 18 bases remaining between them. CDR3: CASSHQPGLYNEQFF. For the CDR3, the DNA is TGTGCCAGCAGCCACCAGCCGGGACTTTATAATGAGCAGTTCTTC.

V usage is TRBV19 and J usage is TRBJ2-3, with D hard to call. V lost 5 bases to trimming and J lost 5 bases, with 17 bases between them. This CDR3 is built from 15 residues. Germline assignment: CDR1 LNHDA and CDR2 SQIVND (reference sequence). CDR3 protein: CASSLLPGSEDTQYF. CDR3 sequence (DNA): TGTGCCAGTAGTCTCCTACCCGGATCTGAAGATACGCAGTATTTT.

V is TRBV3-1 (or the pseudogene TRBV3-2) and J is TRBJ2-1, with a possible D match to TRBD1 (5 bases). The germline V gene encodes CDR1 LGHDT and CDR2 YNNKEL (reference sequence). The CDR3 sequence is 16 residues long. The V and J ends lost 0 bases and 4 bases respectively, with 13 bases between them. The CDR3 sequence is CASSQDFQGGYNEQFF. The CDR3 region has the DNA TGTGCCAGCAGCCAAGATTTCCAGGGTGGGTACAATGAGCAGTTCTTC.

The chain combines TRBV3-1 (or the pseudogene TRBV3-2) with TRBJ2-3; D is ambiguous. The V and J ends lost 0 bases and 0 bases respectively, with 7 bases between them. The CDR3 consists of 15 residues. The germline gives CDR1 LGHDT, CDR2 YNNKEL (reference sequence). CDR3 in amino acids: CASSQDRRSTDTQYF. CDR3 nucleotide sequence: TGTGCCAGCAGCCAAGACAGGAGAAGCACAGATACGCAGTATTTT.

This clone has more than one count but fewer than ten. The chain couples TRBV4-3 to TRBJ1-5, with 7 positions matching TRBD1. V lost 0 bases and J lost 2; bases outside the gene matches: 4. The CDR3 runs 16 residues. CDR1 and CDR2 (germline): LGHNA, YSLEER. CDR3 in DNA: TGCGCCAGCAGCCAAGATCGGGACAGCCGCAATCAGCCCCAGCATTTT. It specifies CASSQDRDSRNQPQHF.

This clone was seen a handful of times. V is TRBV18 and J is TRBJ1-1, with D perhaps matching TRBD1 (5 bases). The germline V and J ends were trimmed by 6 bases and 5 bases, with 19 bases remaining between them. CDR3 length: 15 amino acids. The germline V gene encodes CDR1 KGHSH and CDR2 LQKENI. The CDR3: CASSLETVWGTEAFF. For the CDR3, the DNA is TGTGCCAGCTCGCTCGAGACCGTTTGGGGGACTGAAGCTTTCTTT.

DNA of the CDR3: TGTGCCAGCAGTCCCCAGGGGAATCAGCCCCAGCATTTT. This translates into CASSPQGNQPQHF. The chain couples TRBV12-3 or TRBV12-4 to TRBJ1-5; the D gene is possibly TRBD1 (6 bases). CDR3 size: 13 residues. V lost 5 bases and J lost 4, with 9 bases in between.

This clone has just a few counts. V gene TRBV12-3 or TRBV12-4 combines with J gene TRBJ1-2; no firm D call. The V and J ends lost 5 bases and 4 bases respectively, with 8 bases between them. The CDR3 spans 12 residues. As DNA, the CDR3 is TGTGCCAGCAGTCCAGACCTCTATGGCTACACCTTC. This sequence encodes CASSPDLYGYTF.

The chain recombines TRBV9 with TRBJ1-2, with 11 nucleotides matching TRBD1. Germline CDR1 SGDLS, CDR2 YYNGEE. Trimming at V came to 3 bases and at J to 8 bases, leaving 9 bases not matched to a gene. The CDR3 extends over 15 amino acids. This chain's CDR3 is CASSDRDRGNWGYTF. In DNA, the CDR3 is TGTGCCAGCAGCGATCGGGACAGGGGGAATTGGGGCTACACCTTC.

V and J are TRBV7-9 and TRBJ2-1, with TRBD2 matching 7 bases. With V trimmed by 3 bases and J by 0 bases, 8 bases remained unmatched. Germline V CDR1 and CDR2: SEHNR, FQNEAQ (reference sequence). This CDR3 has 17 amino acids. The CDR3 region has the DNA TGTGCCAGCAGCTTTCCGACTAGCTCTAGCTCCTACAATGAGCAGTTCTTC. Translated: CASSFPTSSSSYNEQFF.

The chain has TRBV5-8 and TRBJ1-5; possible D gene TRBD1, 5 bases. Germline CDR1 and CDR2: SGHTS and YDEGEE. Trimming removed 3 bases from V and 6 bases from J, with 16 bases in between. CDR3 size: 15 residues. CDR3 nucleotide sequence: TGTGCCAGCAGCTCGTCTTTCAGTGGGACTCAGCCCCAGCATTTT. Its protein is CASSSSFSGTQPQHF.

The chain employs TRBV28 and TRBJ1-3; the D is unclear. The CDR3 consists of 15 residues. Germline V gene lookup returns CDR1 MDHEN and CDR2 SYDVKM. V dropped 3 bases and J dropped 0 bases, with 9 bases sitting between them. For the CDR3, the DNA is TGTGCCAGCAGTTTCCCGACCATCTCTGGAAACACCATATATTTT. This codes for CASSFPTISGNTIYF.

This sequence joins TRBV24-1 and TRBJ2-1; 8 bases align to TRBD2. The V and J ends lost 4 bases and 10 bases, in that order; junction bases with no gene match: 11. CDR1 is KGHDR, CDR2 SFDVKD, per germline. This CDR3 is built from 15 residues. The CDR3 here is CATSDPGLGIAEQFF. CDR3 coding DNA: TGTGCCACCAGTGACCCGGGACTAGGCATCGCGGAGCAGTTCTTC.

This chain connects TRBV7-2 to TRBJ1-1; a possible D gene is TRBD1 (6 bases). Germline V gene sequence: CDR1 SGHTA, CDR2 FQGNSA. Trimming pared 4 bases from V and 5 bases from J, leaving 8 bases between. The CDR3 spans 12 residues. CDR3 loop: CASSSDRTEAFF. CDR3 in DNA: TGTGCCAGCAGCTCTGACAGGACTGAAGCTTTCTTT.

The table lists this clone with a few counts. This sequence joins TRBV11-3 and TRBJ1-1, with unresolved D. The CDR3 runs to 13 residues. The ends were cut back, 5 bases at V and 1 base at J, with 8 bases in the middle. Germline CDR1 is SGHNT and CDR2 is YENEEA. DNA for the CDR3: TGTGCCAGCAGCCGTCAGAGGAACACTGAAGCTTTCTTT. Amino acid sequence: CASSRQRNTEAFF.

The rearrangement uses TRBV19 and TRBJ2-5, with D maybe TRBD2 (7 bases). Trimming cost V 6 bases and J 4 bases, with 18 bases left between them. The CDR3 runs 15 residues. CDR1 and CDR2 (germline): LNHDA, SQIVND (reference sequence). The CDR3 region is CASSSIRGGGETQYF. CDR3 in DNA: TGTGCCAGTAGCTCGATACGAGGGGGGGGAGAGACCCAGTACTTC.

This clone was counted once. The chain joins TRBV5-6 to TRBJ1-3; D remains unclear. Germline CDR1 is SGHDT and CDR2 is YYEEEE. This CDR3 has 15 amino acids. Trimming removed 3 bases from V and 0 bases from J, with 10 bases in between. The DNA for the CDR3 is TGTGCCAGCAGCTCCCAGGCCGCCTCTGGAAACACCATATATTTT. Amino acids: CASSSQAASGNTIYF.

V is TRBV7-2 and J is TRBJ1-3; TRBD1 is a possible D gene (5 bases). V lost 4 bases to trimming and J lost 7 bases, with 20 bases between them. The CDR3 has 16 residues. Germline V gene lookup returns CDR1 SGHTA and CDR2 FQGNSA. CDR3 amino acids: CASSSPPGTRTNTIYF. In DNA form, the CDR3 reads TGTGCCAGCAGCTCACCCCCCGGGACGCGGACTAACACCATATATTTT.

V and J are TRBV5-3 and TRBJ2-2; D may be TRBD2 (6 bases). TRBV5-3 is recorded as an ORF, its role being uncertain. This CDR3 is built from 17 residues. Trimming cost V 4 bases and J 0 bases, with 16 bases left between them. The CDR3: CARSRRGGYSNTGELFF. The DNA for the CDR3 is TGTGCCAGAAGCCGGAGGGGCGGATATTCGAACACCGGGGAGCTGTTTTTT.

This sequence joins TRBV19 and TRBJ1-5; 10 bases map to TRBD1. Trimming removed 4 bases from V and 3 bases from J; junction bases left unmatched: 3. This CDR3 has 15 amino acids. Germline-derived CDR1 and CDR2 are LNHDA and SQIVND (reference sequence). The CDR3 region is CASSRGQGLNQPQHF. The CDR3 DNA follows: TGTGCCAGTAGTAGGGGACAGGGGCTCAATCAGCCCCAGCATTTT.

This clone has just a few counts. V usage is TRBV6-1 and J usage is TRBJ2-2, with D perhaps given as TRBD1 or TRBD2 (5 bases each). Deletions cut 4 bases from V and 0 bases from J, with 12 bases between. The CDR3 has 16 amino acids. Germline V gives CDR1 MNHNS, CDR2 SASEGT. CDR3 loop: CASSVSGTANTGELFF. The CDR3 coding sequence is TGTGCCAGCAGTGTCTCCGGGACGGCGAACACCGGGGAGCTGTTTTTT.